This TCR beta chain is from a study of blood T cell repertoires in COVID-19. As for the study in general: Spain, Italy and the United States supplied samples that represented acute and convalescent COVID-19. Nucleic acid was either cDNA or gDNA, and it came from T cells, B-cell-depleted T cells, or PBMCs.

J lost 5 bases, V lost 2 bases, and 9 bases had no gene match. CDR1 is SGHDT and CDR2 is YYEEEE in the germline V gene. This CDR3 contains 15 residues. Per the study methods: Amplifying reference gene primers gave estimates of nucleated cell counts. Sequencing was performed with immunoSEQ multiplex PCR; in TCRdb, only in-frame clones are kept and a portion is missing. Clonal size and the V and J genes are those of that table, whereas D and trimming came from the DNA. Found here are 100,000 or so clones, 85% to 95% of them singletons; the top ten hold approximately 5.4%. This chain links TRBV5-6 with TRBJ2-7, with 8 bases that match TRBD2. This receptor was obtained from a middle-aged man with active COVID-19. The sample comprised peripheral blood. CDR3 coding DNA: TGTGCCAGCAGCTTATACGGGGCGGGAGGCCACGAGCAGTACTTC. It yields the protein CASSLYGAGGHEQYF.